The 17 T cell receptor beta chains listed next were all sequenced from one sample in a study of a mutant IDH1 vaccine in newly diagnosed glioma (dated by TCRdb to the early 2020s). The antigens for these receptors are not known. Libraries were prepared through the immunoSEQ multiplex PCR assay. The table was pulled from immuneACCESS by TCRdb, which kept in-frame rearrangements only. Such tables lose some clones; where checked, under half of the loss comes from unresolved V genes, and the rest has no known cause. Counted in this sample were tens of thousands of clones; more than 75% of them appeared once. The biggest ten clones account for roughly 3.8% of the sample. The label giving this sample's time point can be read as: week 47, end of study. Every vaccine dose consisted of 300 ug of a 20-mer mutant IDH1 peptide in Montanide, administered subcutaneously together with topical imiquimod. Sample: PBMCs, taken from a glioma patient whose treatment included an IDH1 peptide vaccine. Every receptor here comes from a man aged 40-49 years with glioma. Some clones in this sample may be carry-over from other donors' samples.

As concerns this clone: Within the sample, other DNA sequences also encode this same CDR3. The chain employs TRBV9 and TRBJ1-1; D is possibly TRBD1 (5 bases). The CDR3 runs 13 residues. V was trimmed by 0 bases and J by 3 bases, leaving 6 bases between them. Germline V gene lookup returns CDR1 SGDLS and CDR2 YYNGEE. The CDR3 loop is CASSVAGDTEAFF. CDR3 coding DNA: TGTGCCAGCAGCGTAGCGGGGGACACTGAAGCTTTCTTT.

This clone was recorded once. In nucleotides, the CDR3 is TGTGCCAGCAGCCGAGGGGACACAGCTAATGAAAAACTGTTTTTT. Translating gives CASSRGDTANEKLFF. The chain recombines TRBV7-8 with TRBJ1-4; D is perhaps TRBD1 (6 bases). Trimming removed 5 bases at V and 3 bases at J, with 13 bases between. This CDR3 has 15 residues. Germline V gives CDR1 SGHVS, CDR2 FQNEAQ. Full variable domain (rest looked up from reference TRBV7-8 and TRBJ1-4): GAGVSQSPRYKVAKRGQDVALRCDPISGHVSLFWYQQALGQGPEFLTYFQNEAQLDKSGLPSDRFFAERPEGSVSTLKIQRTQQEDSAVYLCASSRGDTANEKLFFGSGTQLSVL.

V and J are TRBV7-9 and TRBJ2-5; D call uncertain. In germline, CDR1 is SEHNR, CDR2 FQNEAQ (reference sequence). The CDR3 consists of 12 residues. Trimming cost V 2 bases and J 4 bases, with 5 bases left between them. Written as DNA, the CDR3 is TGTGCCAGCAGCTTATATCTAGAGACCCAGTACTTC. Residues: CASSLYLETQYF.

This chain links TRBV19 with TRBJ1-5; 7 nucleotides align to TRBD1. CDR1 LNHDA and CDR2 SQIVND come from the germline V gene (reference sequence). V lost 3 bases, J lost 5 bases, and 7 bases stayed unmatched. The CDR3 spans 15 residues. CDR3 DNA sequence: TGTGCCAGTAGTATGGGGTGGACAGGCGATCAGCCCCAGCATTTT. The encoded protein is CASSMGWTGDQPQHF.

This clone appeared a few times. The chain is built from TRBV4-3 and TRBJ1-1, with 9 nucleotides matching TRBD1. The CDR3 runs to 12 residues. CDR1 and CDR2 (germline): LGHNA, YSLEER. After removal of 6 bases from V and 8 bases from J, the junction contained 4 bases not matched to a gene. CDR3 sequence (DNA): TGCGCCAGCAGTCCCACAGGGGGCGAAGCTTTCTTT. It translates to CASSPTGGEAFF.

This clone was picked up one time. V usage is TRBV19 and J usage is TRBJ2-3, with D hard to call. The CDR3 runs to 10 residues. Trimming left V 10 bases short and J 1 base short, with 3 bases between. The germline V gene has CDR1 LNHDA and CDR2 SQIVND (reference sequence). The CDR3 loop is CATGTDTQYF. DNA for the CDR3: TGTGCCACGGGCACAGATACGCAGTATTTT.

This clone has more than one count but fewer than ten. The chain recombines TRBV30 with TRBJ1-5; D is unclear. The V end was cut by 0 bases, the J end by 6 bases, with 12 bases between. The CDR3 is made up of 14 amino acids. In germline, CDR1 is GTSNPN, CDR2 SVGIG (reference sequence). CDR3 sequence: CAWSVTSNSQPQHF. CDR3 coding DNA: TGTGCCTGGAGTGTAACCAGCAATAGTCAGCCCCAGCATTTT.

The V gene is TRBV5-1, the J gene TRBJ1-2; 9 nucleotides agree with TRBD1. Germline CDR1 reads SGHRS; CDR2 reads YFSETQ. J lost 4 bases, V lost 4 bases, and 8 bases had no gene match. The CDR3 has 15 amino acids. The CDR3 reads CASSLTGTGSYGYTF. CDR3 sequence (DNA): TGCGCCAGCAGCCTAACCGGGACAGGGAGCTATGGCTACACCTTC.

V and J are TRBV19 and TRBJ2-1; TRBD1 matches 8 bases. V gave up 8 bases and J gave up 6 bases; unmatched junction bases: 12. The length of the CDR3 is 15 residues. Germline V gene sequence: CDR1 LNHDA, CDR2 SQIVND (reference sequence). The CDR3, as DNA: TGTGCCAGTTCTCGCGGTCAGGGGGCCTTCAATGAGCAGTTCTTC. Encoded protein: CASSRGQGAFNEQFF. Supplemented by reference TRBV19 and TRBJ2-1, the full variable domain reads DGGITQSPKYLFRKEGQNVTLSCEQNLNHDAMYWYRQDPGQGLRLIYYSQIVNDFQKGDIAEGYSVSREKKESFPLTVTSAQKNPTAFYLCASSRGQGAFNEQFFGPGTRLTVL.

This sequence joins TRBV29-1 and TRBJ2-5; possibly TRBD2 for D (5 bases). This CDR3 spans 12 amino acids. Between the trimmed V and J ends, which lost 4 bases and 5 bases, there was a span of 11 bases. Germline V gene sequence: CDR1 SQVTM, CDR2 ANQGSEA. DNA of the CDR3: TGCAGCGTTGGAGGGTCGGCGGAGACCCAGTACTTC. Residues: CSVGGSAETQYF.

The genes are TRBV30 and TRBJ1-5; no clear D gene. The CDR3 has 13 residues. Looked up from germline, CDR1 is GTSNPN and CDR2 is SVGIG (reference sequence). Trimming stripped 4 bases from V and 7 bases from J, with 14 bases between. The CDR3 here is CAWTTGATQPQHF. The CDR3 DNA reads TGTGCCTGGACGACGGGAGCCACACAGCCCCAGCATTTT.

The CDR3 nucleotides are TGCAGCGCCTCCCGGACAGGGGGCACCGGGGAGCTGTTTTTT. Translated, it gives CSASRTGGTGELFF. The rearrangement links TRBV29-1 to TRBJ2-2, with TRBD1 matching over 10 bases. The CDR3 consists of 14 residues. V dropped 7 bases and J dropped 4; count of bases not matched to a gene: 6. Germline CDR1 is SQVTM and CDR2 is ANQGSEA.

The rearrangement links TRBV4-1 to TRBJ2-2; the D call may be TRBD1 or TRBD2 (5 bases each). CDR1 is MGHRA and CDR2 is YSYEKL in the germline V gene. This CDR3 is built from 14 residues. V shed 8 bases and J shed 0 bases, with 10 bases lying between them. CDR3 bases: TGCGCCAGCTCTGGGGACCCGAACACCGGGGAGCTGTTTTTT. It is translated as CASSGDPNTGELFF.

The CDR3 nucleotides are TGTGCCAGCAGCCACTTTAGAACGAACACTGAAGCTTTCTTT. This encodes CASSHFRTNTEAFF. The chain uses TRBV6-5 and TRBJ1-1; D unresolved. CDR3 length equals 14 residues. From germline, CDR1 is MNHEY and CDR2 SVGAGI. V lost 6 bases to trimming and J lost 1 base, with 12 bases between them.

This rearrangement joins TRBV28 to TRBJ1-5; D unresolved. V shed 7 bases and J shed 7 bases, with 11 bases lying between them. Germline CDR1 and CDR2: MDHEN and SYDVKM. The CDR3 totals 12 residues. CDR3 DNA sequence: TGTGCCAGCACCCCGGGAGGGCAGCCCCAGCATTTT. Residues: CASTPGGQPQHF.

The V gene is TRBV4-1, the J gene TRBJ2-5; 10 bases match TRBD2. The CDR3 runs to 17 residues. Trimming at V came to 1 base and at J to 3 bases, leaving 8 bases not matched to a gene. Germline V gene data show CDR1 as MGHRA and CDR2 as YSYEKL. The CDR3 coding sequence is TGCGCCAGCAGCCAAGGGACTAGCGGCCCCAAAAAAGAGACCCAGTACTTC. It codes for CASSQGTSGPKKETQYF.

The rearrangement uses TRBV5-5 and TRBJ1-4; D is ambiguous. Between the trimmed V and J ends, which lost 0 bases and 8 bases, there was a span of 14 bases. CDR1 is SGHKS, CDR2 YYEKEE, per germline (reference sequence). This CDR3 spans 15 amino acids. CDR3 region: CASSLGGGTGEKLFF. For the CDR3, the DNA is TGTGCCAGCAGCTTGGGTGGAGGCACTGGAGAAAAACTGTTTTTT.